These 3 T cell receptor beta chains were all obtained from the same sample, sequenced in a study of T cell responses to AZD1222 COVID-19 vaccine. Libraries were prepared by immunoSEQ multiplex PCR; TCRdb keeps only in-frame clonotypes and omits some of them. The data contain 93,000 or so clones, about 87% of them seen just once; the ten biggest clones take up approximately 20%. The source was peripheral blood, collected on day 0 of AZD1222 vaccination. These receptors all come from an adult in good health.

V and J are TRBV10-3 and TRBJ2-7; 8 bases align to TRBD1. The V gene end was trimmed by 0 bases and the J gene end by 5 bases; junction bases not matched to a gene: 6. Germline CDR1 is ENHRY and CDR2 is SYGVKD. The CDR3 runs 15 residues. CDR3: CAISESSDRAHEQYF. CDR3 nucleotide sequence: TGTGCCATCAGTGAGTCGTCGGACAGGGCCCACGAGCAGTACTTC.

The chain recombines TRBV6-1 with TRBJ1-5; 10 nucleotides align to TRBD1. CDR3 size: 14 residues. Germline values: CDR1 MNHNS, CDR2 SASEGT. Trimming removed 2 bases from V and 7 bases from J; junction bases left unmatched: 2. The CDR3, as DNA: TGTGCCAGCAGTGAAAGGACAGGGGGACAGCCCCAGCATTTT. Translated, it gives CASSERTGGQPQHF.

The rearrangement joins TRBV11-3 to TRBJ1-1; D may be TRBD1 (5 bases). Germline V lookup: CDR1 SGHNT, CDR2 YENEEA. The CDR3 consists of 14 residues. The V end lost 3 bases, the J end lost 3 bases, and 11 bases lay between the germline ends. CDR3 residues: CASSFSGFDTEAFF. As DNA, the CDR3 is TGTGCCAGCAGCTTCTCAGGGTTCGACACTGAAGCTTTCTTT.